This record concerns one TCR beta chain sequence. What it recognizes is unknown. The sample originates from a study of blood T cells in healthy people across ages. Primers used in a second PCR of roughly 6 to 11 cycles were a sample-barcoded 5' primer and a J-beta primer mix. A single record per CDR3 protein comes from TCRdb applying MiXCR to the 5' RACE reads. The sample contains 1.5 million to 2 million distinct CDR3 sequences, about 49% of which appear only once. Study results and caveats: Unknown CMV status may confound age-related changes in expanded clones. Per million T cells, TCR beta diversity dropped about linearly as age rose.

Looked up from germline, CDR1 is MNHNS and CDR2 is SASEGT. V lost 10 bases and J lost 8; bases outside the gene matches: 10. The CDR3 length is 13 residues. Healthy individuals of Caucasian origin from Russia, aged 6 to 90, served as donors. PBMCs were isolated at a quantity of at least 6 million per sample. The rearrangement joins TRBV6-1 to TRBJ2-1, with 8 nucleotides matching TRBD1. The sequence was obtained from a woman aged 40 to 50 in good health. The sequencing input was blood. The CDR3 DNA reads TGTGCCAACACTGGCGACAGGGGCGATGAGCAGTTCTTC. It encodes CANTGDRGDEQFF.